The 29 T cell receptor beta chains reported below all come from one sample, sequenced in a study of blood T cell repertoires in COVID-19. Sequencing was performed with immunoSEQ multiplex PCR; in TCRdb, only in-frame clones are kept and a portion is missing. The table lists approximately 140,000 clones, 75% to 90% of them singletons. The sequenced sample was peripheral blood. The source is a man aged 55 to 70 with active or convalescent COVID-19.

J is TRBJ2-1 and V is TRBV3-1 (or the pseudogene TRBV3-2); 7 nucleotides match TRBD2. V gave up 5 bases and J gave up 6 bases; unmatched junction bases: 10. Germline CDR1 reads LGHDT; CDR2 reads YNNKEL (reference sequence). This CDR3 is 15 amino acids long. CDR3 in DNA: TGTGCCAGCAGCGACCGCGGGAGAAGTAGCAATGAGCAGTTCTTC. Its protein product is CASSDRGRSSNEQFF.

The chain is built from TRBV30 and TRBJ1-2; D call uncertain. The V gene lost 0 bases and the J gene lost 3 bases, with 20 bases spanning the gap. The germline V gene encodes CDR1 GTSNPN and CDR2 SVGIG (reference sequence). The CDR3 is 17 residues long. The CDR3: CAWSVLNSWALDYGYTF. The CDR3 DNA reads TGTGCCTGGAGTGTACTGAACAGTTGGGCTTTAGACTATGGCTACACCTTC.

The J gene is TRBJ1-2, the V gene TRBV6-5, with D maybe TRBD1 (6 bases). V lost 6 bases to trimming and J lost 0 bases, with 14 bases between them. This CDR3 spans 15 amino acids. Germline assignment: CDR1 MNHEY and CDR2 SVGAGI. The CDR3 nucleotides are TGTGCCAGCAGCAACCCGAGGACAGCTAACTATGGCTACACCTTC. Its translation is CASSNPRTANYGYTF.

This sequence joins TRBV9 and TRBJ2-3, with TRBD2 matching 8 bases. V lost 0 bases and J lost 0; bases outside the gene matches: 3. The CDR3 sequence is 16 residues long. Germline lookup yields CDR1 SGDLS and CDR2 YYNGEE. CDR3 sequence (DNA): TGTGCCAGCAGCGTAGTGGCTAGCGGGAGCACAGATACGCAGTATTTT. Translated: CASSVVASGSTDTQYF.

This clone showed up just once. The chain recombines TRBV6-5 with TRBJ1-1, with 11 bases fitting TRBD1. The CDR3 contains 15 residues. V lost 6 bases, J lost 2 bases, and 5 bases stayed unmatched. Germline CDR1 is MNHEY and CDR2 is SVGAGI. CDR3 sequence reads: CASRDRGPRNTEAFF. The CDR3 DNA is TGTGCCAGCAGGGACAGGGGGCCTAGAAACACTGAAGCTTTCTTT.

This chain joins TRBV7-2 and TRBJ2-1; D gene uncertain. Deletions cut 1 base from V and 0 bases from J, with 7 bases between. CDR3 length: 15 residues. Germline V lookup: CDR1 SGHTA, CDR2 FQGNSA. CDR3 region: CASSLDRVSYNEQFF. CDR3 nucleotide sequence: TGTGCCAGCAGCTTAGATCGGGTCTCCTACAATGAGCAGTTCTTC.

J is TRBJ2-5 and V is TRBV12-3 or TRBV12-4; D may be TRBD2 (5 bases). The CDR3 is 12 amino acids. V was pared by 8 bases and J by 6 bases, with 13 bases between. In DNA form, the CDR3 reads TGTGCCAGCCGGGGTCCCCTTAAGACCCAGTACTTC. Translation: CASRGPLKTQYF.

The chain combines TRBV7-2 with TRBJ2-3, with a possible D match to TRBD1 (6 bases). This CDR3 spans 17 amino acids. V shed 2 bases and J shed 2 bases, with 17 bases lying between them. Germline V gene lookup returns CDR1 SGHTA and CDR2 FQGNSA. CDR3 DNA sequence: TGTGCCAGCAGCTTAACTAGACAGGTAGTCTACACAGATACGCAGTATTTT. Its translation: CASSLTRQVVYTDTQYF. Full variable domain (rest looked up from reference TRBV7-2 and TRBJ2-3): GAGVSQSPSNKVTEKGKDVELRCDPISGHTALYWYRQSLGQGLEFLIYFQGNSAPDKSGLPSDRFSAERTGGSVSTLTIQRTQQEDSAVYLCASSLTRQVVYTDTQYFGPGTRLTVL.

The rearrangement joins TRBV6-6 to TRBJ1-4; D may be TRBD1 (5 bases). The V gene lost 6 bases and the J gene lost 0 bases, with 11 bases spanning the gap. The CDR3 is 15 residues long. Germline CDR1 is MNHNY and CDR2 is SVGAGI (reference sequence). The chain's CDR3 is CASSPPGSTNEKLFF. Here the CDR3 DNA reads TGTGCCAGCAGCCCGCCAGGGTCAACTAATGAAAAACTGTTTTTT.

In DNA, the CDR3 is TGTGCCAGCAGCCAAGGGGGCGGTTCACCCCTCCACTTT. The encoded protein is CASSQGGGSPLHF. The V gene is TRBV3-1 (or the pseudogene TRBV3-2), the J gene TRBJ1-6, with D possibly matching TRBD1 (5 bases). Trimming removed 1 base from V and 9 bases from J, with 7 bases in between. Germline assignment: CDR1 LGHDT and CDR2 YNNKEL (reference sequence). This CDR3 comprises 13 residues.

The chain employs TRBV19 and TRBJ2-1, with 9 bases aligning to TRBD2. Trimming took 1 base from V and 6 from J; bases not matched to a gene: 4. The germline CDR1 and CDR2 sequences are LNHDA and SQIVND (reference sequence). The CDR3 has 15 amino acids. DNA of the CDR3: TGTGCCAGTAGTATAGCGGGACTAGCAGTCAATGAGCAGTTCTTC. It codes for CASSIAGLAVNEQFF.

This chain uses TRBV6-5 with TRBJ2-5; maybe TRBD2 (6 bases). CDR1 and CDR2 (germline): MNHEY, SVGAGI. The CDR3 has 13 amino acids. V dropped 6 bases and J dropped 2 bases, with 10 bases sitting between them. The CDR3 region is CASRAGGQETQYF. As DNA, the CDR3 is TGTGCCAGCAGGGCCGGGGGTCAAGAGACCCAGTACTTC.

Comments on this clone: At the DNA level, this CDR3 is encoded by other sequences in the same sample as well. The genes are TRBV18 and TRBJ2-1; 9 bases are shared with TRBD2. Germline V gene data show CDR1 as KGHSH and CDR2 as LQKENI. Unmatched junction bases numbered 5, after V lost 0 bases and J lost 5 bases. This CDR3 has 16 amino acids. As DNA, the CDR3 is TGTGCCAGCTCACCACCTGGGCTAGCGGGGAACAATGAGCAGTTCTTC. Translating gives CASSPPGLAGNNEQFF.

V and J are TRBV6-6 and TRBJ1-6; D might be TRBD1 (6 bases). Germline CDR1 and CDR2: MNHNY and SVGAGI (reference sequence). CDR3 length: 14 amino acids. Trimming stripped 6 bases from V and 10 bases from J, with 16 bases between. The CDR3 DNA sequence: TGTGCCAGCAGCCCAGGGGCGGAGCGGTCACCCCTCCACTTT. Its translation is CASSPGAERSPLHF.

This clone has at least ten counts. The chain employs TRBV5-6 and TRBJ1-2, with TRBD1 matching 12 bases. The germline CDR1 and CDR2 sequences are SGHDT and YYEEEE. The CDR3 has 13 amino acids. After removal of 7 bases from V and 7 bases from J, the junction contained 5 bases not matched to a gene. This chain's CDR3 is CASFGTGGPGYTF. In DNA, the CDR3 is TGTGCCAGCTTTGGGACAGGGGGCCCTGGCTACACCTTC. Full variable domain (missing parts from reference TRBV5-6 and TRBJ1-2): DAGVTQSPTHLIKTRGQQVTLRCSPKSGHDTVSWYQQALGQGPQFIFQYYEEEERQRGNFPDRFSGHQFPNYSSELNVNALLLGDSALYLCASFGTGGPGYTFGSGTRLTVV.

The genes are TRBV5-1 and TRBJ2-7; 12 nucleotides agree with TRBD1. Germline V CDR1 and CDR2: SGHRS, YFSETQ. V was pared by 5 bases and J by 4 bases, with 7 bases of the junction left unmatched. This CDR3 comprises 15 residues. Here the CDR3 DNA reads TGCGCCAGCAGTCCCGGGACAGGGGGCGATTACGAGCAGTACTTC. As protein: CASSPGTGGDYEQYF. Together with reference TRBV5-1 and TRBJ2-7, the CDR3 gives the full variable domain: KAGVTQTPRYLIKTRGQQVTLSCSPISGHRSVSWYQQTPGQGLQFLFEYFSETQRNKGNFPGRFSGRQFSNSRSEMNVSTLELGDSALYLCASSPGTGGDYEQYFGPGTRLTVT.

V usage is TRBV6-5 and J usage is TRBJ2-2, with TRBD2 matching 8 bases. The V and J ends lost 2 bases and 0 bases, in that order; junction bases with no gene match: 2. CDR1 and CDR2 (germline): MNHEY, SVGAGI. This CDR3 is 16 amino acids long. The CDR3 loop is CASSYPRGANTGELFF. The CDR3 DNA reads as TGTGCCAGCAGTTACCCGCGGGGGGCGAACACCGGGGAGCTGTTTTTT.

This chain links TRBV10-2 with TRBJ1-2; 9 bases align to TRBD1. The V gene's germline CDR1 is WSHSY and CDR2 SAAADI. V lost 6 bases to trimming and J lost 2 bases; unmatched junction nucleotides: 4. This CDR3 region has 14 residues. The CDR3 protein is CASSDRGSNYGYTF. The CDR3 DNA reads TGCGCCAGCAGCGACAGGGGGAGCAACTATGGCTACACCTTC.

V is TRBV27 and J is TRBJ2-5; perhaps TRBD2 as D (6 bases). Germline CDR1 is MNHEY and CDR2 is SMNVEV (reference sequence). V was cut by 6 bases and J by 4 bases, with 9 bases left in between. The CDR3 has 12 residues. CDR3 in amino acids: CASRTRSETQYF. CDR3 nucleotide sequence: TGTGCCAGCAGGACTAGGTCAGAGACCCAGTACTTC.

V and J are TRBV15 and TRBJ2-2, with D unclear. Trimming left V 0 bases short and J 3 bases short, with 8 bases between. Germline V gene data show CDR1 as LNHNV and CDR2 as YYDKDF (reference sequence). This CDR3 has 15 residues. The CDR3, as DNA: TGTGCCACCAGCAGAGAGTTTTCTGACACCGGGGAGCTGTTTTTT. This encodes CATSREFSDTGELFF.

The genes are TRBV20-1 and TRBJ2-7; D remains unclear. This CDR3 has 11 residues. The V end was cut by 4 bases, the J end by 4 bases, with 8 bases between. Germline CDR1 DFQATT, CDR2 SNEGSKA (reference sequence). The CDR3 nucleotides are TGCAGTGCTAACAGACAATACGAGCAGTACTTC. Residues: CSANRQYEQYF.

The chain uses TRBV28 and TRBJ2-3; 10 positions agree with TRBD2. Germline values: CDR1 MDHEN, CDR2 SYDVKM. Trimming took 5 bases from V and 5 from J; bases not matched to a gene: 10. The CDR3 spans 16 residues. CDR3 sequence (DNA): TGTGCCAGCAGTGGTGAGCGGGAGGGCCGCGGAGATACGCAGTATTTT. Residues: CASSGEREGRGDTQYF.

The CDR3 reads CASSPYTGGDIGGYGYTF. The CDR3 bases are TGCGCCAGCAGTCCTTATACAGGGGGCGATATCGGGGGCTATGGCTACACCTTC. The V and J genes are TRBV4-3 and TRBJ1-2, with 9 bases that match TRBD1. Germline V gene lookup returns CDR1 LGHNA and CDR2 YSLEER. This CDR3 is 18 amino acids long. The ends lost 6 bases at V and 4 bases at J; junction bases unmatched: 18.

This clone was seen only once. V usage is TRBV10-3 and J usage is TRBJ2-7, with 8 bases lining up with TRBD1. The CDR3 extends over 13 amino acids. The ends lost 8 bases at V and 3 bases at J; junction bases unmatched: 6. The germline CDR1 and CDR2 sequences are ENHRY and SYGVKD. The CDR3 coding sequence is TGTGCCATCTTGCAGGGGGCGGACTACGAGCAGTACTTC. The encoded protein is CAILQGADYEQYF.

This clone has just one count. The chain couples TRBV29-1 to TRBJ2-1, with D tentatively TRBD2 (6 bases). Germline loops: CDR1 SQVTM, CDR2 ANQGSEA. The CDR3 loop spans 14 amino acids. With 3 bases removed from V and 0 bases from J, the gap between germline ends came to 9 bases. This CDR3 reads CSVEGGNSYNEQFF. CDR3 bases: TGCAGCGTTGAGGGCGGGAACTCCTACAATGAGCAGTTCTTC.

This clone came up a few times. One end of the junction varies from germline; a read error may be responsible. V is TRBV7-7 and J is TRBJ2-5, with 7 nucleotides matching TRBD2. The CDR3 loop spans 17 amino acids. In germline, CDR1 is SSHAT, CDR2 FNYEAQ (reference sequence). CDR3 residues: CASSLILGGSGLETQYF. The CDR3, as DNA: TGTGCTAGCAGCTTAATACTGGGCGGGAGTGGGTTGGAGACCCAGTACTTC.

The chain combines TRBV14 with TRBJ2-3; TRBD1 might be the D (5 bases). V lost 1 base, J lost 2 bases, and 16 bases lay in between. The CDR3 consists of 17 residues. Germline CDR1 reads SGHDN; CDR2 reads FVKESK. CDR3 loop: CASSQVSAGWVTDTQYF. Written as DNA, the CDR3 is TGTGCCAGCAGCCAAGTCTCGGCAGGGTGGGTCACAGATACGCAGTATTTT. Full variable domain (remainder filled in from reference TRBV14 and TRBJ2-3): EAGVTQFPSHSVIEKGQTVTLRCDPISGHDNLYWYRRVMGKEIKFLLHFVKESKQDESGMPNNRFLAERTGGTYSTLKVQPAELEDSGVYFCASSQVSAGWVTDTQYFGPGTRLTVL.

V is TRBV25-1 and J is TRBJ2-2, with a tentative D call TRBD2 (6 bases). Between the trimmed V and J ends, which lost 3 bases and 5 bases, there was a span of 13 bases. This CDR3 has 15 residues. Germline V CDR1 and CDR2: MGHDK, SYGVNS. The DNA for the CDR3 is TGTGCCAGCAGTGATTGGACGGGGAGGACCGGGGAGCTGTTTTTT. It yields the protein CASSDWTGRTGELFF.

This chain joins TRBV7-2 and TRBJ2-3; 9 bases agree with TRBD2. CDR1 and CDR2 from the germline V gene are SGHTA and FQGNSA. V lost 4 bases, J lost 0 bases, and 14 bases stayed unmatched. The length of the CDR3 is 19 residues. Here the CDR3 reads CASSSTRSSGRASTDTQYF. The CDR3 nucleotides read TGTGCCAGCAGCTCCACCCGGAGTAGCGGGAGAGCTAGCACAGATACGCAGTATTTT.